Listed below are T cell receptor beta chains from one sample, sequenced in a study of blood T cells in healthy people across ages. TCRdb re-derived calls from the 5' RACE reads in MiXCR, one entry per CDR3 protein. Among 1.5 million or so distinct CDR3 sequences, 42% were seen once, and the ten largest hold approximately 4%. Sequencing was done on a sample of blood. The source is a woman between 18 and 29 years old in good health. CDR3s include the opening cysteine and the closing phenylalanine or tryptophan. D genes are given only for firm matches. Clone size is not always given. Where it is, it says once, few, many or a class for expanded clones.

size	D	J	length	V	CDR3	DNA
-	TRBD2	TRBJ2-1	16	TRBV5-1	CASGTPTSGGTNEQFF	TGCGCCAGCGGTACCCCTACTAGCGGGGGGACTAATGAGCAGTTCTTC
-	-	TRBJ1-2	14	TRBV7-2	CASSLARDTRGYTF	TGTGCCAGCAGCTTAGCCCGCGACACTCGAGGCTACACCTTC
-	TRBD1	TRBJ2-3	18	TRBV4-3	CASSQGPWRDRDPDTQYF	TGCGCCAGCAGCCAAGGTCCCTGGCGGGACAGGGACCCAGATACGCAGTATTTT
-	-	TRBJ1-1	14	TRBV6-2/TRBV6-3	CASSYPDTSPEAFF	TGTGCCAGCAGTTACCCTGACACCAGCCCCGAAGCTTTCTTT
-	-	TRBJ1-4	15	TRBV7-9	CASSLGVGANEKLFF	TGTGCCAGCAGCCTGGGGGTCGGAGCTAATGAAAAACTGTTTTTT
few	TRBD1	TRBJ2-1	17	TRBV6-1	CASSEGRTGQPYNEQFF	TGTGCCAGCAGTGAAGGGAGGACGGGACAGCCCTACAATGAGCAGTTCTTC
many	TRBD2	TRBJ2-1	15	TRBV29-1	CSVGVRLAGEGEQFF	TGCAGCGTTGGAGTGAGACTAGCGGGAGAAGGTGAGCAGTTCTTC
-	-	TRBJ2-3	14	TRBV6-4	CASSDTGATDTQYF	TGTGCCAGCAGTGACACGGGGGCCACAGATACGCAGTATTTT
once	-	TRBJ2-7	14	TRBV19	CASSIDMSSYEQYF	TGTGCCAGTAGTATAGACATGAGCTCCTACGAGCAGTACTTC
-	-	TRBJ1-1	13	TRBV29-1	CSVVAWQNTEAFF	TGCAGCGTTGTTGCATGGCAGAACACTGAAGCTTTCTTT
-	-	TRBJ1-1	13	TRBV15	CATSRDLARGAFF	TGTGCCACCAGCAGAGATTTGGCCAGGGGTGCTTTCTTT
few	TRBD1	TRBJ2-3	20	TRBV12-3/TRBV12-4	CASSSSPTSWTGGIEDTQYF	TGTGCCAGCAGTTCCTCACCAACCTCCTGGACAGGGGGGATTGAGGATACGCAGTATTTT
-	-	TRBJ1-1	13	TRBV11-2	CASSRTLRTEAFF	TGTGCCAGCAGCCGAACTCTGAGGACTGAAGCTTTCTTT
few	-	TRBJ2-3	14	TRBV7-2	CASSSQPKYDTQYF	TGTGCCAGCAGCTCCCAGCCCAAATATGATACGCAGTATTTT
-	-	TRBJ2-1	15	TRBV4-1	CASSQASGYYNEQFF	TGCGCCAGCAGCCAAGCTTCGGGGTACTACAATGAGCAGTTCTTC
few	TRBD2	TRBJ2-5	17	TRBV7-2	CASSSWHSGGNQETQYF	TGTGCCAGCAGTTCCTGGCATAGCGGGGGGAACCAAGAGACCCAGTACTTC
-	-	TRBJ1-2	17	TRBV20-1	CSARDLGGHAVSYGYTF	TGCAGTGCTAGAGATTTGGGGGGACACGCGGTTAGCTATGGCTACACCTTC
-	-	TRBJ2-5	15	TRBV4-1	CASSASIGSRETQYF	TGCGCCAGCAGCGCCTCCATTGGATCGCGTGAGACCCAGTACTTC
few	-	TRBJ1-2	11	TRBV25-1	CASRGGAGYTF	TGTGCCAGCAGAGGGGGGGCTGGCTACACCTTC
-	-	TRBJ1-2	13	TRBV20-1	CSAREGGRDGYTF	TGCAGTGCTAGAGAGGGCGGTAGGGATGGCTACACCTTC
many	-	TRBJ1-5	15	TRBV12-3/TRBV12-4	CASSQGSLSNQPQHF	TGTGCCAGCTCACAGGGATCCCTTAGCAATCAGCCCCAGCATTTT
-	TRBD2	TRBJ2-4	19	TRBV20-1	CSASTTSASKRLAKNIQYF	TGCAGTGCCAGCACGACTAGCGCCTCAAAAAGACTAGCCAAAAACATTCAGTACTTC
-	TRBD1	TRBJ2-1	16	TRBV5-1	CASSWEPGQCYNEQFF	TGCGCCAGCAGCTGGGAACCGGGACAGTGTTACAATGAGCAGTTCTTC
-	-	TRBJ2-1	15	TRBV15	CATSRERRPAGEQFF	TGTGCCACCAGCAGAGAACGACGGCCAGCGGGTGAGCAGTTCTTC
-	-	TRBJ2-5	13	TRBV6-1	CASSDGPRTTQYF	TGTGCCAGCAGTGACGGACCCCGGACGACCCAGTACTTC
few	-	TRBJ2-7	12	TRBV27	CASSTLLGEQYF	TGTGCCAGCAGTACGCTTTTGGGCGAGCAGTACTTC
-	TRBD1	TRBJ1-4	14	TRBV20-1	CSAPGQGTSEKLFF	TGCAGTGCCCCCGGACAGGGAACTAGTGAAAAACTGTTTTTT
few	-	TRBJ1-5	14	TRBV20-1	CSARDPNTNQPQHF	TGCAGTGCTAGAGATCCGAACACCAATCAGCCCCAGCATTTT
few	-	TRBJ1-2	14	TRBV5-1	CASSLESVDYGYTF	TGCGCCAGCAGCTTGGAGTCGGTTGACTATGGCTACACCTTC
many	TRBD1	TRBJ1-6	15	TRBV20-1	CSASEGDRGNSPLHF	TGCAGTGCCTCCGAAGGGGACAGGGGTAATTCACCCCTCCACTTT
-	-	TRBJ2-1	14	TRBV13	CASSMRAGYNEQFF	TGTGCCAGCAGCATGCGTGCGGGTTACAATGAGCAGTTCTTC
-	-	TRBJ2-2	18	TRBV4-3	CASSQIGCGRKNTGELFF	TGCGCCAGCAGCCAAATCGGATGTGGCAGGAAGAACACCGGGGAGCTGTTTTTT
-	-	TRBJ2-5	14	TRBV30	CAWGAGLYQETQYF	TGTGCCTGGGGAGCAGGCCTGTACCAAGAGACCCAGTACTTC
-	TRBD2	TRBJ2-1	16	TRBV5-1	CAGSPPSGGAYNEQFF	TGCGCCGGCAGCCCCCCTAGCGGAGGGGCTTACAATGAGCAGTTCTTC
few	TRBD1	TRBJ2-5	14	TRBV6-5	CASSYDRGRETQYF	TGTGCCAGCAGTTACGACAGGGGAAGGGAGACCCAGTACTTC
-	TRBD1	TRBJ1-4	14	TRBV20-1	CSARPLQGSEKLFF	TGCAGTGCTAGACCACTACAGGGGAGCGAAAAACTGTTTTTT
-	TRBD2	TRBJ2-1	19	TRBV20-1	CSARGFPPFTSGGQETQFF	TGCAGTGCTAGAGGCTTCCCGCCATTCACTAGCGGGGGACAAGAGACCCAGTTCTTC
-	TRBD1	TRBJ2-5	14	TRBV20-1	CSAIRDRWYNEQYF	TGCAGTGCCATTCGGGACAGGTGGTACAATGAGCAGTACTTC
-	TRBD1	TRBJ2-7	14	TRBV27	CASSVKGQFYEQYF	TGTGCCAGCAGTGTAAAGGGACAGTTCTACGAGCAGTACTTC